This TCR beta chain was captured in a study of blood T cell repertoires in COVID-19. Across the whole study: Italy, Spain and the United States were the sources of the convalescent and acute COVID-19 samples. T cells, B-cell-depleted T cells, or PBMCs supplied cDNA or gDNA.

Authors' processing steps: Quantification of nucleated cells was approximated via reference gene primer amplification. TCRdb keeps only in-frame clones here, not all; method: immunoSEQ multiplex PCR. For V, J and clone size, that table is used; D and trimming come from the DNA. The data contain some 120,000 clones, around 85% of them singletons. Germline V gene data show CDR1 as SGHNT and CDR2 as YYREEE (reference sequence). V dropped 3 bases and J dropped 6 bases, with 18 bases sitting between them. This CDR3 spans 15 amino acids. A Seattle source enrolled patients during active infection and followed them longitudinally.

Sequencing was performed on peripheral blood. The chain recombines TRBV5-4 with TRBJ1-2; no firm D call. This receptor was identified in a woman aged 80 or over with COVID-19, enrolled during active disease. The CDR3 DNA sequence: TGTGCCAGCAGCTCACCCCTTAGCGGCTCCCATGGCTACACCTTC. Translating gives CASSSPLSGSHGYTF.